The 26 T cell receptor beta chains reported below all come from one sample, sequenced in a study of neurological immune-mediated disorders. One entry per CDR3 protein, called by TCRdb with MiXCR from the 5' RACE reads. This table has some 57,000 distinct CDR3 sequences, 3% to 4% appearing once. The sample taken for sequencing was PBMCs. These receptors were obtained from a man aged 55 to 70 with multiple sclerosis.

This clonotype was observed many times. The chain links TRBV7-9 to TRBJ1-1; 7 bases match TRBD1. The CDR3 runs 14 residues. Trimming took 6 bases from V and 2 from J; bases not matched to a gene: 6. CDR1 and CDR2 (germline): SEHNR, FQNEAQ (reference sequence). DNA for the CDR3: TGTGCCAGCAGTGCACAGGGGCCTAACACTGAAGCTTTCTTT. This encodes CASSAQGPNTEAFF. The full variable domain, its missing parts supplied by reference TRBV7-9 and TRBJ1-1, is DTGVSQNPRHKITKRGQNVTFRCDPISEHNRLYWYRQTLGQGPEFLTYFQNEAQLEKSRLLSDRFSAERPKGSFSTLEIQRTEQGDSAMYLCASSAQGPNTEAFFGQGTRLTVV.

This clonotype was detected many times. V and J are TRBV20-1 and TRBJ2-3, with D perhaps TRBD2 (6 bases). Germline-derived CDR1 and CDR2 are DFQATT and SNEGSKA (reference sequence). The CDR3 covers 18 residues. Trimming took 2 bases from V and 2 from J, leaving 23 bases between them. DNA for the CDR3: TGCAGTGCTAGACTCCTTATGGCCGGGCGGGGTTACACAGATACGCAGTATTTT. Its translation is CSARLLMAGRGYTDTQYF.

This clonotype was counted between two and nine times. J is TRBJ1-6 and V is TRBV5-1; D remains unclear. This CDR3 has 15 residues. Germline-derived CDR1 and CDR2 are SGHRS and YFSETQ. V was shortened by 1 base and J by 11 bases, with 16 bases between the two germline ends. The DNA for the CDR3 is TGCGCCAGCAGCTTGAGGCGGGCAAAGGGCACACCCCTCCACTTT. It translates to CASSLRRAKGTPLHF.

This clonotype was seen a few times. This may be a read error: a much more frequent sequence differs by one nucleotide. The chain is built from TRBV20-1 and TRBJ2-5; possible D gene TRBD1, 5 bases. Germline V gene sequence: CDR1 DFQATT, CDR2 SNEGSKA (reference sequence). The CDR3 has 13 amino acids. The CDR3 DNA follows: TGCAGTGCCCCGGACATCACAGGAGAGAACCAGTACTTC. It codes for CSAPDITGENQYF.

This clonotype was detected ten times or more. The V and J genes are TRBV5-1 and TRBJ1-3; D unresolved. Trimming took off 4 bases at V and 0 bases at J, with 11 bases between the two ends. Germline CDR1 is SGHRS and CDR2 is YFSETQ. The CDR3 runs to 15 residues. CDR3 sequence reads: CASSQTSLSGNTIYF. The CDR3 DNA reads TGCGCCAGCAGCCAGACAAGCCTCTCTGGAAACACCATATATTTT. The full variable domain, rest sourced from reference TRBV5-1 and TRBJ1-3, is KAGVTQTPRYLIKTRGQQVTLSCSPISGHRSVSWYQQTPGQGLQFLFEYFSETQRNKGNFPGRFSGRQFSNSRSEMNVSTLELGDSALYLCASSQTSLSGNTIYFGEGSWLTVV.

This clonotype was seen many times. The chain uses TRBV14 and TRBJ1-2; D is possibly TRBD1 (5 bases). CDR1 and CDR2 (germline): SGHDN, FVKESK. The CDR3 runs to 14 residues. V was shortened by 1 base and J by 8 bases, with 14 bases between the two germline ends. In DNA, the CDR3 is TGTGCCAGCAGCCAAGCGTCGGGGGTTGTGGGCTACACCTTC. The encoded protein is CASSQASGVVGYTF.

Ten or more counts support this clonotype. The rearrangement links TRBV12-3 or TRBV12-4 to TRBJ2-7; 10 positions agree with TRBD1. V trimming: 6 bases; J trimming: 5 bases; junction bases outside the gene matches: 13. This CDR3 region has 16 residues. The CDR3 DNA reads as TGTGCCAGCAGGCCCCTACCGGGACAGGGGTGGCACGAGCAGTACTTC. It yields the protein CASRPLPGQGWHEQYF.

This clonotype was seen repeatedly, ten times or more. This chain links TRBV20-1 with TRBJ2-1, with D possibly called TRBD1 or TRBD2 (7 bases each). CDR3 length: 13 residues. Trimming shortened V by 5 bases and J by 4 bases, and 12 bases separated the two germline ends. Germline lookup yields CDR1 DFQATT and CDR2 SNEGSKA (reference sequence). The CDR3, as DNA: TGCAGTGCTTCAGGGGGGGGTTACAATGAGCAGTTCTTC. Its protein is CSASGGGYNEQFF.

This clonotype was seen ten or more times. This chain uses TRBV6-1 with TRBJ1-5, with D perhaps TRBD1 (6 bases). The CDR3 runs 15 residues. Germline V gives CDR1 MNHNS, CDR2 SASEGT. The V end lost 5 bases, the J end lost 6 bases, and 17 bases lay between the germline ends. CDR3 loop: CASSLYTTGSQPQHF. CDR3 bases: TGTGCCAGCAGTTTGTACACCACAGGGAGTCAGCCCCAGCATTTT.

This clonotype appeared many times. This chain connects TRBV14 to TRBJ1-5, with 10 nucleotides matching TRBD1. The CDR3 sequence is 21 residues long. CDR1 and CDR2 (germline): SGHDN, FVKESK. V lost 2 bases to trimming and J lost 0 bases; unmatched junction nucleotides: 16. The CDR3 DNA reads TGTGCCAGCAGCCAACCAGGATCCGGGACAGGGGCGGATTATAGCAATCAGCCCCAGCATTTT. Its protein is CASSQPGSGTGADYSNQPQHF. Full variable domain (rest looked up from reference TRBV14 and TRBJ1-5): EAGVTQFPSHSVIEKGQTVTLRCDPISGHDNLYWYRRVMGKEIKFLLHFVKESKQDESGMPNNRFLAERTGGTYSTLKVQPAELEDSGVYFCASSQPGSGTGADYSNQPQHFGDGTRLSIL.

In this sample, this clonotype turned up many times. The V call is TRBV24-1, the J call TRBJ2-6, with D perhaps TRBD2 (6 bases). The germline V and J ends were trimmed by 2 bases and 4 bases, with 11 bases remaining between them. The CDR3 consists of 16 residues. Germline-derived CDR1 and CDR2 are KGHDR and SFDVKD. CDR3 coding DNA: TGTGCCACCAGTGATTGGGGAGGATCAGGGGCCAACGTCCTGACTTTC. Amino acid sequence: CATSDWGGSGANVLTF.

This clonotype occurred many times. The rearrangement links TRBV7-6 to TRBJ2-5, with D perhaps TRBD2 (6 bases). The CDR3 covers 14 residues. The V gene's germline CDR1 is SGHVS and CDR2 FNYEAQ. The V end lost 5 bases, the J end lost 1 base, and 11 bases lay between the germline ends. As DNA, the CDR3 is TGTGCCAGCAGCCCTACTAGCTTCCAAGAGACCCAGTACTTC. Amino acid sequence: CASSPTSFQETQYF. The complete variable domain, with remaining parts taken from reference TRBV7-6 and TRBJ2-5, reads GAGVSQSPRYKVTKRGQDVALRCDPISGHVSLYWYRQALGQGPEFLTYFNYEAQQDKSGLPNDRFSAERPEGSISTLTIQRTEQRDSAMYRCASSPTSFQETQYFGPGTRLLVL.

This clonotype was recorded at least ten times. The rearrangement uses TRBV5-5 and TRBJ1-1; possible D gene TRBD1, 6 bases. Germline loops: CDR1 SGHKS, CDR2 YYEKEE (reference sequence). There are 14 residues in the CDR3. V lost 0 bases and J 3 bases, leaving 9 bases between the germline ends. The CDR3 DNA follows: TGTGCCAGCAGCTTGGGGACAGTATACACTGAAGCTTTCTTT. Its translation is CASSLGTVYTEAFF. Full variable domain (rest looked up from reference TRBV5-5 and TRBJ1-1): DAGVTQSPTHLIKTRGQQVTLRCSPISGHKSVSWYQQVLGQGPQFIFQYYEKEERGRGNFPDRFSARQFPNYSSELNVNALLLGDSALYLCASSLGTVYTEAFFGQGTRLTVV.

This clonotype has ten or more counts. V and J are TRBV5-1 and TRBJ1-4; a possible D gene is TRBD1 (5 bases). The CDR3 loop spans 13 amino acids. Germline CDR1 reads SGHRS; CDR2 reads YFSETQ. The ends were cut back, 4 bases at V and 9 bases at J, with 13 bases in the middle. The CDR3 reads CASSPIQGKKLFF. The CDR3 nucleotides read TGCGCCAGCAGCCCGATTCAGGGTAAAAAACTGTTTTTT.

This clonotype was seen ten or more times. This chain links TRBV6-5 with TRBJ1-3; no firm D call. The CDR3 sequence is 14 residues long. Per germline, CDR1 MNHEY and CDR2 SVGAGI. V was shortened by 2 bases and J by 0 bases, with 5 bases between the two germline ends. CDR3 DNA: TGTGCCAGCAGTTACGAGATCTCTGGAAACACCATATATTTT. Translating it yields CASSYEISGNTIYF.

This clonotype came up many times. This chain joins TRBV7-2 and TRBJ2-1; 12 bases line up with TRBD2. The CDR3 has 16 amino acids. CDR1 is SGHTA, CDR2 FQGNSA, per germline. The trim removed 5 bases at V and 4 bases at J, leaving 6 bases unmatched. The DNA of the CDR3 is TGTGCCAGCAGCCCAGACCTAGCGGGAGGGTACAATGAGCAGTTCTTC. This sequence encodes CASSPDLAGGYNEQFF.

This clonotype was picked up many times. The chain carries TRBV20-1 and TRBJ2-1; D may be TRBD2 (5 bases). There are 16 residues in the CDR3. Germline V gene data show CDR1 as DFQATT and CDR2 as SNEGSKA (reference sequence). V lost 2 bases, J lost 1 base, and 15 bases lay in between. CDR3 DNA: TGCAGTGCTAGACAGAGCCCGAGGAGGTCCTACAATGAGCAGTTCTTC. Amino acid sequence: CSARQSPRRSYNEQFF.

This clonotype was seen ten or more times. The chain couples TRBV5-1 to TRBJ2-1; 11 bases map to TRBD2. With V trimmed by 3 bases and J by 10 bases, 18 bases remained unmatched. CDR1 and CDR2 from the germline V gene are SGHRS and YFSETQ. This CDR3 comprises 18 residues. CDR3 nucleotide sequence: TGCGCCAGCAGCTCGGGACTGTCGACTAGCGGGGCTGGTGGGGAGCAGTTCTTC. It translates to CASSSGLSTSGAGGEQFF.

This clonotype has ten or more counts. The chain carries TRBV29-1 and TRBJ1-1; TRBD1 matches at 10 bases. The CDR3 loop spans 15 amino acids. Looked up from germline, CDR1 is SQVTM and CDR2 is ANQGSEA. Germline trimming cut 6 bases from V and 0 bases from J; bases unmatched to any gene: 7. CDR3 DNA: TGCAGCGTATCCGGGACAGGGGCTCTGAACACTGAAGCTTTCTTT. Protein: CSVSGTGALNTEAFF.

In its sample, this clonotype was seen many times. This chain links TRBV5-6 with TRBJ2-2; no clear D gene. Germline assignment: CDR1 SGHDT and CDR2 YYEEEE. The CDR3 has 14 residues. Trimming left V 3 bases short and J 2 bases short, with 8 bases between. This CDR3 reads CASSSLFNTGELFF. CDR3 sequence (DNA): TGTGCCAGCAGCTCCCTTTTTAACACCGGGGAGCTGTTTTTT.

This clonotype has a count of ten or more. V usage is TRBV20-1 and J usage is TRBJ2-5; the D is unclear. V dropped 8 bases and J dropped 1 base, with 14 bases sitting between them. Germline values: CDR1 DFQATT, CDR2 SNEGSKA (reference sequence). This CDR3 region has 13 residues. In DNA, the CDR3 is TGCAGTACTACTCGGACGGCCCAAGAGACCCAGTACTTC. Translated: CSTTRTAQETQYF.

The sample holds many counts of this clonotype. V and J are TRBV5-1 and TRBJ2-3, with D possibly being TRBD2 (6 bases). The CDR3 is 15 amino acids. The V gene lost 0 bases and the J gene lost 1 base, with 9 bases spanning the gap. Per germline, CDR1 SGHRS and CDR2 YFSETQ. The CDR3 loop is CASSLGRGGTDTQYF. The CDR3 DNA reads as TGCGCCAGCAGCTTGGGTCGCGGGGGCACAGATACGCAGTATTTT.

This clonotype was counted many times. The rearrangement joins TRBV15 to TRBJ1-1; D possibly corresponds to TRBD1 (6 bases). The V end lost 3 bases, the J end lost 1 base, and 12 bases lay between the germline ends. The CDR3 has 15 residues. Germline lookup yields CDR1 LNHNV and CDR2 YYDKDF (reference sequence). The CDR3 loop is CATSSYRAANTEAFF. The CDR3 coding sequence is TGTGCCACCAGCAGTTACAGGGCGGCGAACACTGAAGCTTTCTTT.

This clonotype occurred many times. V usage is TRBV6-5 and J usage is TRBJ2-5, with a possible D match to TRBD1 (6 bases). The V gene's germline CDR1 is MNHEY and CDR2 SVGAGI. This CDR3 is 14 amino acids long. The V end was cut by 7 bases, the J end by 6 bases, with 18 bases between. In nucleotides, the CDR3 is TGTGCCAGCACCCCTTATGAGGGGGAACAGACCCAGTACTTC. As protein: CASTPYEGEQTQYF.

At least ten counts were recorded for this clonotype. The chain has TRBV12-3 or TRBV12-4 and TRBJ1-6, with 9 bases lining up with TRBD1. This CDR3 region has 15 residues. The junction had 7 bases not matched to a gene; V was cut back by 6 bases and J by 7 bases. The CDR3 DNA sequence: TGTGCCAGCAGGGGACAGGGCGAAGAGAATTCACCCCTCCACTTT. Translated: CASRGQGEENSPLHF.

In its sample, this clonotype was seen many times. The chain carries TRBV5-1 and TRBJ2-7, with a tentative D call TRBD1 (5 bases). The V and J ends lost 1 base and 5 bases respectively, with 19 bases between them. Per the germline V gene, CDR1 is SGHRS and CDR2 is YFSETQ. The CDR3 is 16 residues long. This CDR3 is CASSLRPGQGTNEQYF. CDR3 DNA sequence: TGCGCCAGCAGCTTGAGGCCTGGTCAGGGCACGAACGAGCAGTACTTC.